This is a list of T cell receptor beta chains from one sample in a study of Graves' ophthalmopathy and Graves' hyperthyroidism. A single record per CDR3 protein comes from TCRdb applying MiXCR to the multiplex PCR reads. The top ten clones hold 9.5% to 10% of a sample with roughly 500,000 distinct CDR3 sequences, approximately 15% of them seen once. The sequencing input was blood. The receptors derive from a woman aged 25 to 39 with Graves' ophthalmopathy. The conserved cysteine and the conserved F or W are not part of the CDR3 here. Clone size is given for some rows only: seen once, a few or many times, or a class if the clone is expanded.

>TRBV2|-|TRBJ2-7
ASIGNRGYEQY
>TRBV28|many|TRBJ1-2
ASSVGGSYGYT
>TRBV6-1|many|TRBJ2-7
ASLEKGFEQY
>TRBV25-1|many|TRBJ2-5
ASSELIPQETQY
>TRBV20-1|many|TRBJ1-1
SARGRRGALNTEAF
>TRBV20-1|many|TRBJ2-7
SASLAGAPYEQY
>TRBV7-2|many|TRBJ1-2
ASSSSPGYGYT
>TRBV13|many|TRBJ2-5
ASSLGLWGAGETQY
>TRBV2|many|TRBJ1-3
AGRRGSGNTIY
>TRBV28|many|TRBJ2-5
ATSGERIQETQY
>TRBV27|-|TRBJ1-2
ASRTGARVYGYT
>TRBV27|many|TRBJ1-1
ASAGSAMNTEAF
>TRBV2|few|TRBJ2-5
ARTRETQY
>TRBV28|many|TRBJ1-5
ASSLDQHQPQH
>TRBV20-1|many|TRBJ1-6
SARDRGQGARSPLH
>TRBV11-2|-|TRBJ2-2
ASSLGGSGMVGELF
>TRBV28|few|TRBJ2-2
ASSFGGTGELC
>TRBV15|many|TRBJ2-2
ATSWGRGYTGELF
>TRBV28|many|TRBJ1-1
ASSLYDRGHTEAF
>TRBV11-2|many|TRBJ2-7
ASSLDRVYEQY
>TRBV14|few|TRBJ2-5
ASSQEWAQETQY
>TRBV28|many|TRBJ2-7
ASSLLPGQGPYEQY
>TRBV15|many|TRBJ1-2
ATSRQGAYGYT
>TRBV7-8|many|TRBJ2-7
ASSAPGQMSHEQY
>TRBV28|few|TRBJ1-5
ASSGDRSNYSNQPQH
>TRBV6-1|many|TRBJ1-2
ASTRQEVNYGYT
>TRBV10-3|many|TRBJ2-7
AISELGLAGGPTYEQY
>TRBV12-3/TRBV12-4|-|TRBJ2-2
ASTLNEGGNTGELF
>TRBV12-3/TRBV12-4|many|TRBJ2-2
ATQTGGTGELF
>TRBV12-3/TRBV12-4|few|TRBJ1-3
ASSPTWGRRNTIY
>TRBV12-3/TRBV12-4|-|TRBJ2-7
ASSLTGTPPYEQY
>TRBV4-1|many|TRBJ2-7
ASSPLAGGQVLYEQY
>TRBV12-3/TRBV12-4|-|TRBJ2-5
ASGPPSGVVEETQY
>TRBV2|many|TRBJ2-7
ASSLQGSGYEQY
>TRBV9|-|TRBJ2-2
ASSKLTGFGSGELF
>TRBV29-1|few|TRBJ2-7
SSPRGTSGPRRWGEQY
>TRBV7-9|many|TRBJ2-7
ASSPQRRAYEQY